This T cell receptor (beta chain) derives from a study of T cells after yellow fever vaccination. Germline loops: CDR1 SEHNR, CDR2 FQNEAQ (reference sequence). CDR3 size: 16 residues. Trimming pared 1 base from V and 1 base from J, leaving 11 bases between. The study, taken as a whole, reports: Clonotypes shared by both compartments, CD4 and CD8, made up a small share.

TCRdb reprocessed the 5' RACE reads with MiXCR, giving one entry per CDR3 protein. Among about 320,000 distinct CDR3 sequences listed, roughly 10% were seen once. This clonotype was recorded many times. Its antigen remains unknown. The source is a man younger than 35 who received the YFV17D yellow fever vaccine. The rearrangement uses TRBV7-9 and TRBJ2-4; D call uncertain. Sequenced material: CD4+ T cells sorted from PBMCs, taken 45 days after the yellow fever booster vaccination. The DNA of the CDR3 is TGTGCCAGCAGCTTAGTTAATCTGGAGGCCAAAAACATTCAGTACTTC. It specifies CASSLVNLEAKNIQYF.